The 4 T cell receptor beta chains in this list originate from one sample, sequenced in a study of T cell repertoires in cytomegalovirus infection (dated by TCRdb to the late 2010s). These TCRs' antigens remain unknown. Sequencing was performed on an Illumina HiSeq 1500. TCRdb handled the public reads itself, with Q25 trimming in fastp and clone calling in MiXCR, and kept productive beta chains. A single entry per CDR3 protein holds the most common genes and DNA from its merged rows. The sample has roughly 860,000 distinct CDR3 sequences on record, approximately 29% of them singletons. Roughly 12% of the sample is in the top ten clones. The sample's treatment or condition label, decoded: in vitro stimulation with specific CMV peptide epitopes to enrich CMV-specific T cells. The specimen comprised cultured CD8+ T cells from PBMCs, sampled from culture after CMV antigen stimulation. These receptors were collected from a human donor in good health (CMV status not recorded). Some clones in this sample may be carry-over from other donors' samples.

V usage is TRBV19 and J usage is TRBJ1-2, with 7 bases lining up with TRBD1. J gave up 6 bases and V 2 bases, and 9 bases lay outside the gene matches. Per the germline V gene, CDR1 is LNHDA and CDR2 is SQIVND (reference sequence). This CDR3 region has 15 residues. As DNA, the CDR3 is TGTGCCAGTAGTATAATATCGGGGACAGTTGATGGCTACACCTTC. Encoded protein: CASSIISGTVDGYTF.

The chain has TRBV24-1 and TRBJ2-1; D is undetermined. The CDR3 extends over 13 amino acids. V dropped 4 bases and J dropped 11 bases, with 14 bases sitting between them. Per the germline V gene, CDR1 is KGHDR and CDR2 is SFDVKD. The CDR3 loop reads CATSEPPASQQFF. CDR3 bases: TGTGCCACCAGTGAACCCCCCGCTAGTCAGCAGTTCTTC.

The CDR3 DNA sequence: TGTGCCAGCAGTGACGCAGGGTCCTCCTACGAGCAGTACTTC. Protein product: CASSDAGSSYEQYF. The chain joins TRBV6-6 to TRBJ2-7, with a tentative D call TRBD1 (5 bases). Germline V gives CDR1 MNHNY, CDR2 SVGAGI (reference sequence). This CDR3 has 14 residues. V was clipped by 5 bases and J by 0 bases, with 11 bases between them.

Only a few counts were recorded for this clonotype. V is TRBV7-6 and J is TRBJ2-3, with D tentatively TRBD1 or TRBD2 (5 bases each). V shed 5 bases and J shed 6 bases, with 21 bases lying between them. The V gene's germline CDR1 is SGHVS and CDR2 FNYEAQ. The length of the CDR3 is 16 residues. CDR3 region: CASSRGTGWPMDTQYF. CDR3 DNA sequence: TGTGCCAGCAGCCGAGGGACGGGGTGGCCCATGGATACGCAGTATTTT.